This T cell receptor (beta chain) was sequenced in a study of a mutant IDH1 vaccine in newly diagnosed glioma. As regards this clone: The antigen is undetermined.

Sample time point: week 5, during vaccination. Every vaccine dose comprised 300 ug of mutant IDH1 20-mer peptide plus topical imiquimod. The table came from immunoSEQ multiplex PCR; TCRdb's copy has only in-frame clones and leaves some out. Found here are 35,000 to 45,000 clones, around 81% of them singletons; the top ten hold around an eighth. This receptor was taken from a man between 45 and 60 years old with glioma. This sample comprised PBMCs, obtained from a glioma patient whose treatment included an IDH1 peptide vaccine.

CDR3 bases: TGTGCCAGCAGTTGGGAATTCCGGTCCAATGAGCAGTTCTTC. This gives the protein CASSWEFRSNEQFF. The J gene is TRBJ2-1, the V gene TRBV5-8; D not resolved. Deletions cut 5 bases from V and 6 bases from J, with 15 bases between. The CDR3 covers 14 residues. In germline, CDR1 is SGHTS, CDR2 YDEGEE.